The 8 T cell receptor beta chains reported below all come from one sample, sequenced in a study of blood T cell repertoires in COVID-19. Profiled with immunoSEQ multiplex PCR; TCRdb holds only in-frame clones, not every one. Among fewer than 100,000 clones listed, approximately 80% were seen once. Sequenced: peripheral blood. The receptors shown here come from a man between 45 and 60 years old with acute or convalescent COVID-19.

This rearrangement joins TRBV19 to TRBJ1-2; possible D gene TRBD1, 6 bases. V was shortened by 3 bases and J by 5 bases, with 19 bases between the two germline ends. This CDR3 spans 16 amino acids. Per germline, CDR1 LNHDA and CDR2 SQIVND (reference sequence). The CDR3 is CASSIPPLDSLYGYTF. Written as DNA, the CDR3 is TGTGCCAGTAGTATTCCCCCGCTGGACAGCTTATATGGCTACACCTTC.

This chain connects TRBV7-9 to TRBJ2-3; D might be TRBD2 (5 bases). This CDR3 region has 17 residues. The germline gives CDR1 SEHNR, CDR2 FQNEAQ (reference sequence). The V end was cut by 4 bases, the J end by 3 bases, with 20 bases between. The CDR3 region has the DNA TGTGCCAGCAGCTCCCGGGCGAGTGGCGGCGGGACAGATACGCAGTATTTT. Translating it yields CASSSRASGGGTDTQYF.

This clone was counted only a few times. The rearrangement links TRBV7-2 to TRBJ2-2; D not resolved. The CDR3 covers 14 residues. V gave up 7 bases and J gave up 6 bases, with 15 bases separating them. In germline, CDR1 is SGHTA, CDR2 FQGNSA. The CDR3 spells CASTPQVLAGELFF. For the CDR3, the DNA is TGTGCCAGCACCCCTCAGGTGCTCGCCGGGGAGCTGTTTTTT.

V is TRBV27 and J is TRBJ2-7; D is unresolved. Germline CDR1 reads MNHEY; CDR2 reads SMNVEV (reference sequence). V was cut by 9 bases and J by 0 bases, with 9 bases left in between. The CDR3 is made up of 12 amino acids. This CDR3 reads CASVLFSYEQYF. The CDR3 bases are TGTGCCAGTGTTCTGTTCTCCTACGAGCAGTACTTC.

For the CDR3, the DNA is TGTGCCAGTGGACCCGGAAGGGGCTATGGCTACACCTTC. The encoded protein is CASGPGRGYGYTF. The chain is built from TRBV19 and TRBJ1-2; perhaps TRBD1 as D (5 bases). Per germline, CDR1 LNHDA and CDR2 SQIVND (reference sequence). The CDR3 is made up of 13 amino acids. Trimming took off 8 bases at V and 4 bases at J, with 14 bases between the two ends.

V is TRBV3-1 (or the pseudogene TRBV3-2) and J is TRBJ2-2; 7 bases fit TRBD1. Germline V lookup: CDR1 LGHDT, CDR2 YNNKEL (reference sequence). V trimming: 6 bases; J trimming: 4 bases; junction bases outside the gene matches: 8. The CDR3 is made up of 15 amino acids. The CDR3 DNA is TGTGCCAGCAGTCTCCGGGGACAGAGCACCGGGGAGCTGTTTTTT. It specifies CASSLRGQSTGELFF.

The chain uses TRBV12-3 or TRBV12-4 and TRBJ2-7; D is uncertain. The ends were cut back, 7 bases at V and 3 bases at J, with 13 bases in the middle. The CDR3 totals 13 residues. CDR3 sequence reads: CASTGSGFYEQYF. The CDR3 nucleotides read TGTGCCAGCACTGGGTCGGGTTTCTACGAGCAGTACTTC.

This clone was detected once. This rearrangement joins TRBV6-2 or TRBV6-3 to TRBJ1-1; D may be TRBD1 (5 bases). There are 14 residues in the CDR3. V was shortened by 2 bases and J by 1 base, with 8 bases between the two germline ends. Germline V gene sequence: CDR1 MNHEY, CDR2 SVGEGT. CDR3 in amino acids: CASSYGRANTEAFF. In nucleotides, the CDR3 is TGTGCCAGCAGTTACGGCAGGGCGAACACTGAAGCTTTCTTT.